The 26 T cell receptor beta chains below all came from one sample that was sequenced in a study of early T cells in non-severe SARS-CoV-2 infection. One entry per CDR3 protein, called by TCRdb with MiXCR from the 5' RACE reads. The sample lists around 60,000 distinct CDR3 sequences; about an eighth were seen once. Sequencing was done on a sample of whole blood. The receptor source for this set is an adult who was a healthcare worker with PCR-confirmed SARS-CoV-2 infection or an uninfected control (not recorded which).

This clonotype occurred many times. The gene calls are TRBV7-2 and TRBJ2-1; the D is unclear. The germline V gene has CDR1 SGHTA and CDR2 FQGNSA. V was cut by 3 bases and J by 0 bases, with 9 bases left in between. The CDR3 consists of 15 residues. The CDR3 reads CASSFQWGSYNEQFF. The CDR3 DNA follows: TGTGCCAGCAGCTTTCAGTGGGGCTCCTACAATGAGCAGTTCTTC. Looking up the rest from reference TRBV7-2 and TRBJ2-1 gives the full variable domain: GAGVSQSPSNKVTEKGKDVELRCDPISGHTALYWYRQSLGQGLEFLIYFQGNSAPDKSGLPSDRFSAERTGGSVSTLTIQRTQQEDSAVYLCASSFQWGSYNEQFFGPGTRLTVL.

V gene TRBV5-5 combines with J gene TRBJ1-2, with D tentatively TRBD1 (5 bases). The CDR3 contains 13 residues. Germline-derived CDR1 and CDR2 are SGHKS and YYEKEE (reference sequence). V shed 0 bases and J shed 3 bases, with 6 bases lying between them. The CDR3 DNA sequence: TGTGCCAGCAGCTTGGAGGGGTACTATGGCTACACCTTC. Translating it yields CASSLEGYYGYTF.

This clonotype was detected many times. This sequence joins TRBV11-2 and TRBJ2-2; D might be TRBD1 (6 bases). V lost 4 bases and J lost 3, with 9 bases in between. The CDR3 sequence is 14 residues long. Germline CDR1 reads SGHAT; CDR2 reads FQNNGV. This chain's CDR3 is CASSSTGYTGELFF. The CDR3 coding sequence is TGTGCCAGCAGCTCGACAGGATACACCGGGGAGCTGTTTTTT.

CDR3 amino acids: CSATLNRRMSYNSPLHF. DNA for the CDR3: TGCAGTGCTACCCTCAACAGACGGATGTCCTATAATTCACCCCTCCACTTT. This rearrangement joins TRBV20-1 to TRBJ1-6; D is unresolved. The CDR3 has 17 amino acids. CDR1 is DFQATT, CDR2 SNEGSKA, per germline (reference sequence). V lost 4 bases to trimming and J lost 1 base, with 17 bases between them.

The chain recombines TRBV5-1 with TRBJ2-3, with D possibly TRBD2 on 6 matching bases. Germline-derived CDR1 and CDR2 are SGHRS and YFSETQ. The CDR3 extends over 14 amino acids. Trimming removed 0 bases at V and 6 bases at J, with 11 bases between. CDR3 residues: CASSLEGGMDTQYF. CDR3 sequence (DNA): TGCGCCAGCAGCTTGGAGGGAGGAATGGATACGCAGTATTTT.

This CDR3 is CASSLGGVWTEAFF. CDR3 nucleotides: TGTGCCAGCAGCTTAGGGGGCGTTTGGACTGAAGCTTTCTTT. The V gene is TRBV7-2, the J gene TRBJ1-1, with D maybe TRBD1 (5 bases). CDR3 size: 14 residues. The ends were cut back, 1 base at V and 5 bases at J, with 11 bases in the middle. Germline V gene sequence: CDR1 SGHTA, CDR2 FQGNSA.

The chain employs TRBV28 and TRBJ1-4, with D unclear. Germline V gives CDR1 MDHEN, CDR2 SYDVKM. This CDR3 spans 12 amino acids. The V and J ends lost 2 bases and 9 bases respectively, with 7 bases between them. The CDR3 spells CASSLAGQKLFF. The DNA for the CDR3 is TGTGCCAGCAGTTTAGCGGGTCAAAAACTGTTTTTT.

The chain recombines TRBV2 with TRBJ2-5; D call uncertain. This CDR3 has 14 amino acids. Germline V lookup: CDR1 SNHLY, CDR2 FYNNEI. V was shortened by 6 bases and J by 1 base, with 12 bases between the two germline ends. This CDR3 is CASSVQTPQETQYF. As DNA, the CDR3 is TGTGCCAGCAGCGTTCAGACACCCCAAGAGACCCAGTACTTC. Looking up the rest from reference TRBV2 and TRBJ2-5 gives the full variable domain: EPEVTQTPSHQVTQMGQEVILRCVPISNHLYFYWYRQILGQKVEFLVSFYNNEISEKSEIFDDQFSVERPDGSNFTLKIRSTKLEDSAMYFCASSVQTPQETQYFGPGTRLLVL.

The chain uses TRBV2 and TRBJ1-2; D perhaps matches TRBD1 (5 bases). The V gene lost 5 bases and the J gene lost 4 bases, with 8 bases spanning the gap. The CDR3 is made up of 12 amino acids. CDR1 is SNHLY and CDR2 is FYNNEI in the germline V gene. The CDR3 coding sequence is TGTGCCAGCAGTTCAGGGACCTATGGCTACACCTTC. The encoded protein is CASSSGTYGYTF. The full variable domain, with the rest looked up from reference TRBV2 and TRBJ1-2, is EPEVTQTPSHQVTQMGQEVILRCVPISNHLYFYWYRQILGQKVEFLVSFYNNEISEKSEIFDDQFSVERPDGSNFTLKIRSTKLEDSAMYFCASSSGTYGYTFGSGTRLTVV.

The rearrangement links TRBV7-6 to TRBJ2-3; the match to TRBD2 covers 7 bases. This CDR3 contains 15 residues. V trimming: 4 bases; J trimming: 4 bases; junction bases outside the gene matches: 8. Germline assignment: CDR1 SGHVS and CDR2 FNYEAQ. The CDR3 nucleotides are TGTGCCAGCAGCTCCGCTGGCGGGAGACCAGATACGCAGTATTTT. This gives the protein CASSSAGGRPDTQYF.

This clonotype was seen more than once but under ten times. V usage is TRBV18 and J usage is TRBJ2-7; 9 nucleotides align to TRBD1. V lost 3 bases, J lost 5 bases, and 11 bases stayed unmatched. CDR1 is KGHSH, CDR2 LQKENI, per germline. The CDR3 runs to 16 residues. The CDR3 reads CASSPQPGTGLNEQYF. CDR3 sequence (DNA): TGTGCCAGCTCACCCCAACCCGGGACAGGGCTCAACGAGCAGTACTTC.

This chain connects TRBV20-1 to TRBJ2-1; 9 nucleotides agree with TRBD2. The CDR3 extends over 14 amino acids. Trimming cost V 3 bases and J 9 bases; bases outside gene matches: 9. From germline, CDR1 is DFQATT and CDR2 SNEGSKA (reference sequence). The CDR3 DNA reads TGCAGTGCTAGTCTCCTAGCGGGAAGGCTTGAGCAGTTCTTC. As protein: CSASLLAGRLEQFF.

This clonotype has just a few counts. J is TRBJ1-1 and V is TRBV7-2; D ambiguous. Deletions cut 6 bases from V and 4 bases from J, with 9 bases between. The CDR3 has 12 residues. Per germline, CDR1 SGHTA and CDR2 FQGNSA. CDR3 residues: CASRYRATEAFF. For the CDR3, the DNA is TGTGCCAGCAGGTATAGAGCCACTGAAGCTTTCTTT.

In nucleotides, the CDR3 is TGTGCCAGCTCACCACCGACAGGAAGGACTGAAGCTTTCTTT. It translates to CASSPPTGRTEAFF. The V gene is TRBV18, the J gene TRBJ1-1, with D possibly matching TRBD1 (6 bases). The germline V and J ends were trimmed by 0 bases and 5 bases, with 10 bases remaining between them. CDR3 length equals 14 residues. CDR1 is KGHSH, CDR2 LQKENI, per germline.

This clonotype showed up many times. This chain uses TRBV19 with TRBJ1-5; TRBD1 aligns across 7 bases. The CDR3 has 15 amino acids. V was pared by 6 bases and J by 6 bases, with 11 bases of the junction left unmatched. Germline assignment: CDR1 LNHDA and CDR2 SQIVND (reference sequence). The CDR3 is CASSPATRGSQPQHF. CDR3 DNA sequence: TGTGCCAGTAGCCCAGCGACCAGGGGGAGTCAGCCCCAGCATTTT.

This clonotype was detected ten times or more. The chain employs TRBV12-3 or TRBV12-4 and TRBJ2-1, with D possibly matching TRBD2 (5 bases). The CDR3 loop spans 12 amino acids. V was pared by 3 bases and J by 11 bases, with 11 bases between. The CDR3 region is CASSLVREKQFF. CDR3 sequence (DNA): TGTGCCAGCAGTTTGGTCCGGGAAAAGCAGTTCTTC.

This clonotype showed up just a few times. The chain employs TRBV7-2 and TRBJ2-2, with no clear D. The CDR3 runs 12 residues. Germline CDR1 is SGHTA and CDR2 is FQGNSA. Trimming removed 1 base at V and 7 bases at J, with 4 bases between. CDR3 sequence reads: CASSLVVGELFF. In DNA form, the CDR3 reads TGTGCCAGCAGCTTAGTCGTCGGGGAGCTGTTTTTT.

This clonotype was observed a few times. The genes are TRBV29-1 and TRBJ2-2; 8 nucleotides align to TRBD2. Per the germline V gene, CDR1 is SQVTM and CDR2 is ANQGSEA. The CDR3 loop spans 12 amino acids. After removal of 6 bases from V and 7 bases from J, the junction contained 4 bases not matched to a gene. CDR3 sequence reads: CSVPGTSGELFF. CDR3 DNA sequence: TGCAGCGTGCCCGGGACTAGCGGGGAGCTGTTTTTT.

At least ten counts were recorded for this clonotype. This rearrangement joins TRBV7-8 to TRBJ1-1, with 10 bases identical to TRBD1. V lost 7 bases to trimming and J lost 2 bases; unmatched junction nucleotides: 7. The germline gives CDR1 SGHVS, CDR2 FQNEAQ. The CDR3 runs to 15 residues. CDR3 amino acids: CASTQGQGLNTEAFF. For the CDR3, the DNA is TGTGCCAGCACCCAGGGACAGGGGCTTAACACTGAAGCTTTCTTT.

This clonotype occurred many times. In DNA, the CDR3 is TGTGCCTGGTCTGCGGGGGACGAGCAGTACTTC. Its protein is CAWSAGDEQYF. The V and J genes are TRBV30 and TRBJ2-7; 7 bases align to TRBD2. This CDR3 contains 11 residues. The trim removed 5 bases at V and 5 bases at J, leaving 3 bases unmatched. CDR1 and CDR2 from the germline V gene are GTSNPN and SVGIG (reference sequence).

This chain connects TRBV6-6 to TRBJ2-1; 10 bases are shared with TRBD2. The CDR3 runs to 19 residues. With 2 bases clipped from V and 5 bases from J, the junction kept 15 bases outside the gene matches. Germline CDR1 and CDR2: MNHNY and SVGAGI (reference sequence). The DNA for the CDR3 is TGTGCCAGCAGTTACGGCTGGCTAGCGGGAGCCCCGAGACACAATGAGCAGTTCTTC. This encodes CASSYGWLAGAPRHNEQFF.

This rearrangement joins TRBV15 to TRBJ2-2, with 11 bases aligning to TRBD2. After removal of 1 base from V and 7 bases from J, the junction contained 8 bases not matched to a gene. Germline V lookup: CDR1 LNHNV, CDR2 YYDKDF (reference sequence). The length of the CDR3 is 17 residues. The CDR3 protein is CATSRGLAGSSGGELFF. The DNA of the CDR3 is TGTGCCACCAGCAGAGGACTAGCGGGAAGTAGTGGCGGGGAGCTGTTTTTT.

The sample holds many counts of this clonotype. The V gene is TRBV27, the J gene TRBJ2-7, with D tentatively TRBD2 (5 bases). This CDR3 is built from 15 residues. Germline CDR1 reads MNHEY; CDR2 reads SMNVEV (reference sequence). V was clipped by 3 bases and J by 7 bases, with 19 bases between them. For the CDR3, the DNA is TGTGCCAGCAGTTTTTGGAAGGACGGGTCGGGAGAGCAGTACTTC. Protein product: CASSFWKDGSGEQYF.

The V call is TRBV2, the J call TRBJ1-1; a weak D match, TRBD1 (5 bases). The CDR3 runs 15 residues. The germline V gene encodes CDR1 SNHLY and CDR2 FYNNEI. V lost 6 bases and J 6 bases, leaving 20 bases between the germline ends. The CDR3 nucleotides read TGTGCCAGCAGGGATGGGACGCCGGGAGCCTCTGAAGCTTTCTTT. It yields the protein CASRDGTPGASEAFF. Filled out from reference TRBV2 and TRBJ1-1, the complete variable domain reads EPEVTQTPSHQVTQMGQEVILRCVPISNHLYFYWYRQILGQKVEFLVSFYNNEISEKSEIFDDQFSVERPDGSNFTLKIRSTKLEDSAMYFCASRDGTPGASEAFFGQGTRLTVV.

This clonotype was picked up many times. The chain couples TRBV6-2 or TRBV6-3 to TRBJ1-5; TRBD1 matches at 9 bases. The V segment lost 2 bases and the J segment 0 bases; nucleotides outside the gene matches: 11. The CDR3 runs to 19 residues. Germline V gives CDR1 MNHEY, CDR2 SVGEGT. As DNA, the CDR3 is TGTGCCAGCAGTTACGCCACCGGACAGGGGTTAAGTAGCAATCAGCCCCAGCATTTT. It is translated as CASSYATGQGLSSNQPQHF.

This CDR3 reads CASRKDQSSYNEQFF. CDR3 bases: TGTGCCAGCCGCAAGGACCAGAGCTCCTACAATGAGCAGTTCTTC. This sequence joins TRBV27 and TRBJ2-1; D unresolved. This CDR3 is 15 amino acids long. The V gene's germline CDR1 is MNHEY and CDR2 SMNVEV (reference sequence). V was shortened by 8 bases and J by 0 bases, with 14 bases between the two germline ends.